The source of this T cell receptor beta chain is a study of Ad26.COV2.S vaccination and SARS-CoV-2 variants. The overall study: It was the COV1001 Ad26.COV2.S trial arm that included the donor.

Germline CDR1 is SQVTM and CDR2 is ANQGSEA. The CDR3 totals 12 residues. V lost 7 bases, J lost 5 bases, and 11 bases lay in between. Sample treatment: 15 to 20 received Ad26.COV2.S at low or high dose, single or two shots; about 5 received placebo; per-sample allocation not given. Sample collection was performed on day 63 after the first vaccine or placebo injection. Sequencing was performed with immunoSEQ multiplex PCR; in TCRdb, only in-frame clones are kept and a portion is missing. The sample includes hundreds of thousands of clones, roughly 90% seen only once; the top ten take approximately 1.5%. This clone has more than one count but fewer than ten.

This specimen consisted of peripheral blood, obtained in a trial of Ad26.COV2.S vaccine versus placebo. The TCR comes from a person between 18 and 59 years old who received the Ad26.COV2.S COVID-19 vaccine or a placebo. The chain is built from TRBV29-1 and TRBJ1-4; D possibly corresponds to TRBD1 (5 bases). CDR3 loop: CSAGRMNEKLFF. The CDR3 DNA reads TGCAGCGCGGGACGGATGAATGAAAAACTGTTTTTT.